The 2 T cell receptor beta chains reported below all come from one sample, sequenced in a study of human T cells and chemical hapten exposure. Time point defined: pre-sensitization, week 0. Treatment defined: therapeutic diphenylcyclopropenone sensitization with weekly scalp DPC. TCRdb re-called the RACE reads with MiXCR, one entry per CDR3 protein. The repertoire consists of 99,000 or so distinct CDR3 sequences, with 10% to 11% occurring once and the leading ten covering 3.1%. The specimen comprised whole blood, sampled in connection with sensitization to the hapten diphenylcyclopropenone (DPC). The receptors were sampled from a woman aged 60-75 years with alopecia areata. Some clones in this sample may be carry-over from other donors' samples.

This clonotype was detected only a few times. This rearrangement joins TRBV3-1 to TRBJ1-5; D may be TRBD1 (6 bases). The CDR3 is made up of 15 amino acids. Per germline, CDR1 LGHDT and CDR2 YNNKEL (reference sequence). V gave up 3 bases and J gave up 2 bases, with 11 bases separating them. This CDR3 reads CASSQDGTRNQPQHF. CDR3 coding DNA: TGTGCCAGCAGCCAGGATGGGACACGCAATCAGCCCCAGCATTTT.

This clonotype was counted at least ten times. V is TRBV5-1 and J is TRBJ1-1; no definite D call. Germline-derived CDR1 and CDR2 are SGHRS and YFSETQ. The length of the CDR3 is 15 residues. V was shortened by 2 bases and J by 4 bases, with 15 bases between the two germline ends. CDR3 coding DNA: TGCGCCAGCAGCTTTAATCAGGCACGGCTCACTGAAGCTTTCTTT. Protein product: CASSFNQARLTEAFF. The variable domain in full, with the rest retrieved from reference TRBV5-1 and TRBJ1-1, is KAGVTQTPRYLIKTRGQQVTLSCSPISGHRSVSWYQQTPGQGLQFLFEYFSETQRNKGNFPGRFSGRQFSNSRSEMNVSTLELGDSALYLCASSFNQARLTEAFFGQGTRLTVV.